Presented here are 3 T cell receptor beta chains from one specimen sequenced in a study of shared clonotypes between healthy human individuals. Method: immunoSEQ multiplex PCR; TCRdb's copy keeps in-frame clones and lacks some. Of approximately 840,000 clones listed, about 96% are singletons. Naive CD8 cells, CD45RO-negative and positively selected for CCR7, excluded terminally differentiated effector memory CD45RA+ cells. The sample was naive CD8+ T cells sorted from blood. The receptor source for this set is a young man in good health.

This chain connects TRBV5-4 to TRBJ2-1; no clear D gene. Germline V CDR1 and CDR2: SGHNT, YYREEE (reference sequence). This CDR3 has 14 residues. V lost 2 bases and J lost 7, with 13 bases in between. The CDR3 DNA reads as TGTGCCAGCAGCTTTAATGCAGGAATGAATGAGCAGTTCTTC. This sequence encodes CASSFNAGMNEQFF.

The sample holds one count of this clone. CDR3 sequence reads: CASSLLEGLNTEAFF. The CDR3 coding sequence is TGTGCCAGCAGCTTGTTGGAGGGGCTGAACACTGAAGCTTTCTTT. The rearrangement uses TRBV5-5 and TRBJ1-1; D perhaps matches TRBD1 (5 bases). From germline, CDR1 is SGHKS and CDR2 YYEKEE (reference sequence). V dropped 1 base and J dropped 0 bases, with 10 bases sitting between them. This CDR3 is 15 amino acids long.

J is TRBJ2-7 and V is TRBV27, with 8 bases fitting TRBD1. After removal of 2 bases from V and 4 bases from J, the junction contained 7 bases not matched to a gene. Germline V CDR1 and CDR2: MNHEY, SMNVEV (reference sequence). This CDR3 comprises 15 residues. This CDR3 is CASSLTRDRRYEQYF. In DNA form, the CDR3 reads TGTGCCAGCAGTTTAACCCGGGACAGGAGATACGAGCAGTACTTC.